This TCR delta chain was identified in a study of gamma-delta T cells after stem cell transplantation. The V gene's germline CDR1 is GEAIGNYY and CDR2 EKD. The CDR3 is made up of 17 amino acids. TCRdb applied CATT to the RT-PCR reads for clone calling. The sample holds under 8,000 delta-chain clones, just over 14% seen once. As regards this clone: A much larger clone lies a single base off, so this may be a read error.

The clonotype comes from a human donor. It is not recorded whose cells these are; they may come from a transplant donor. The chain couples TRDV2 to TRDJ3; TRDD3 is a possible D gene (6 bases). Specimen: gamma-delta T cells. CDR3 protein: CACDSTGRSWGTRQMFF. DNA for the CDR3: TGTGCCTGTGACAGTACTGGGAGGTCCTGGGGCACCCGACAGATGTTTTTC.